This T cell receptor beta chain was retrieved from a study of cytomegalovirus exposure and HLA in healthy donors. PCR primers comprised 60 Vbeta and 13 Jbeta primers. Assay used: immunoSEQ multiplex PCR; TCRdb lists only in-frame clones, some missing. The sample has approximately 280,000 clones; 85% to 90% are singletons. Findings of the study overall: Versus the 666-donor mean, an Asian-associated ancestry cluster reportedly showed fewer N-insertions in a later analysis. Immune exposure information available was restricted to CMV serostatus. Common viral pathogens seemed to be connected with several of the most significant clusters, according to a later analysis.

The CDR3 contains 14 residues. Germline V CDR1 and CDR2: SGHTS, YDEGEE. With 4 bases removed from V and 3 bases from J, the gap between germline ends came to 8 bases. On this clone: Its antigen remains unknown. Other DNA sequences within the sample encode an identical CDR3.

The clonotype comes from a woman between 18 and 30 years old in good health and CMV-seronegative. This chain connects TRBV5-8 to TRBJ1-6; D remains ambiguous. Sequencing was carried out using PBMCs. The CDR3 here is CASSGRDYNSPLHF. In DNA, the CDR3 is TGTGCCAGCAGCGGACGGGACTATAATTCACCCCTCCACTTT.